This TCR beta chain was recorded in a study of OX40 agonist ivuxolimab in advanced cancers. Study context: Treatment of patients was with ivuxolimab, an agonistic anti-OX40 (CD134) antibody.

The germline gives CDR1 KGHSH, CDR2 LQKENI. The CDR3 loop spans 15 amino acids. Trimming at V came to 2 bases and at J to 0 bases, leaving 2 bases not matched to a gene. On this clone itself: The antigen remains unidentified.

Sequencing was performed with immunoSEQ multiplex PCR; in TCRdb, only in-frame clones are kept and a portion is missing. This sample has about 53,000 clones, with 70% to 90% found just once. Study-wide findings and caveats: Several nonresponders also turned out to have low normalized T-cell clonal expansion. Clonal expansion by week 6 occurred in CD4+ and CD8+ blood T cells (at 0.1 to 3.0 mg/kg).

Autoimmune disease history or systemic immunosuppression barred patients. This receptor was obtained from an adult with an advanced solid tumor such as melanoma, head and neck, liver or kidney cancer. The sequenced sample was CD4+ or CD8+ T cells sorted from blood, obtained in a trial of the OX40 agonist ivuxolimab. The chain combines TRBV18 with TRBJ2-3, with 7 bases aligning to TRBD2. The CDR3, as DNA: TGTGCCAGCTCACCAGGACTAGGGAGCACAGATACGCAGTATTTT. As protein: CASSPGLGSTDTQYF.